One sample yielded the 18 T cell receptor beta chains listed below, sequenced in a study of vaccination and CD4 T cells after COVID-19 (dated by TCRdb to about 2022). The library relied on PCR. Sequencing used an Illumina iSeq 100. DNA from cultured CD4+ T cells was subjected to TCR sequencing with the Oncomine TCR Beta short-read assay at the Johns Hopkins FTIC core. Using fastp trimming at Q25 and MiXCR clonotype assembly, TCRdb reanalyzed the public sequencing data and kept in-frame beta chains. All rows with the same CDR3 protein become a single entry with the most common DNA and genes. The sample yields approximately 7,600 distinct CDR3 sequences; approximately 51% were counted once. The top ten clonotypes cover 24% of the sample. Antigens of these TCRs are unknown. The treatment or condition label on this specimen signifies: roughly 11-day PBMC culture with coronavirus spike peptide pools or control peptides (ViraFEST assay). CD4+ T cells from unexposed donors were collected before the COVID-19 pandemic (2011-2018).

Sequences were obtained from CD4+ T cells from blood, cultured in vitro. The receptor source for this set is a human donor in good health.

The V and J genes are TRBV6-1 and TRBJ2-3; D may be TRBD1 or TRBD2 (5 bases each). The V end was cut by 7 bases, the J end by 0 bases, with 8 bases between. The CDR3 totals 13 residues. Germline V CDR1 and CDR2: MNHNS, SASEGT. The CDR3: CASTRDSTDTQYF. The CDR3 DNA reads as TGTGCCAGCACCCGGGACAGCACAGATACGCAGTATTTT.

The chain couples TRBV6-2 or TRBV6-3 to TRBJ1-6, with unresolved D. Germline V gene sequence: CDR1 MNHEY, CDR2 SVGEGT. This CDR3 comprises 13 residues. The V gene lost 2 bases and the J gene lost 10 bases, with 9 bases spanning the gap. CDR3 bases: TGTGCCAGCAGTTACGGTATGGCCTCACCCCTCCACTTT. Residues: CASSYGMASPLHF.

The gene calls are TRBV2 and TRBJ2-1; D is uncertain. CDR1 and CDR2 from the germline V gene are SNHLY and FYNNEI. The V end lost 5 bases, the J end lost 4 bases, and 6 bases lay between the germline ends. The CDR3 consists of 12 residues. Here the CDR3 reads CASSKEYNEQFF. CDR3 sequence (DNA): TGTGCCAGCAGTAAGGAATACAATGAGCAGTTCTTC.

The V call is TRBV15, the J call TRBJ1-1; D uncertain. V lost 0 bases and J lost 0, with 5 bases in between. Germline loops: CDR1 LNHNV, CDR2 YYDKDF (reference sequence). The CDR3 sequence is 14 residues long. This CDR3 reads CATSRDLVNTEAFF. CDR3 in DNA: TGTGCCACCAGCAGAGATCTGGTGAACACTGAAGCTTTCTTT.

This rearrangement joins TRBV12-3 or TRBV12-4 to TRBJ2-1; 10 positions match TRBD2. J lost 6 bases, V lost 6 bases, and 8 bases had no gene match. The CDR3 covers 15 residues. CDR3: CASSRSSGGGNEQFF. As DNA, the CDR3 is TGTGCCAGCAGCCGCTCTAGCGGGGGAGGCAATGAGCAGTTCTTC.

The chain is built from TRBV7-6 and TRBJ2-1; D ambiguous. The CDR3 sequence is 14 residues long. V was cut by 2 bases and J by 1 base, with 6 bases left in between. The germline V gene encodes CDR1 SGHVS and CDR2 FNYEAQ. CDR3 sequence: CASSLIGSYNEQFF. The CDR3 DNA reads TGTGCCAGCAGCTTAATCGGGTCCTACAATGAGCAGTTCTTC.

This clonotype was seen only a few times. This chain links TRBV10-2 with TRBJ1-2; D is perhaps TRBD1 (5 bases). V was clipped by 0 bases and J by 4 bases, with 9 bases between them. Germline CDR1 is WSHSY and CDR2 is SAAADI. This CDR3 contains 14 residues. The CDR3: CASSESKQGYGYTF. CDR3 in DNA: TGCGCCAGCAGTGAGTCGAAGCAGGGCTATGGCTACACCTTC.

The gene calls are TRBV12-3 or TRBV12-4 and TRBJ1-2; 7 bases align to TRBD1. This CDR3 is built from 13 residues. Trimming at V came to 2 bases and at J to 10 bases, leaving 7 bases not matched to a gene. The CDR3 here is CASSLRTGIAYTF. As DNA, the CDR3 is TGTGCCAGCAGTTTAAGGACAGGCATCGCCTACACCTTC.

The chain joins TRBV28 to TRBJ2-2; D is unclear. This CDR3 has 14 residues. V shed 6 bases and J shed 4 bases, with 12 bases lying between them. The germline CDR1 and CDR2 sequences are MDHEN and SYDVKM. CDR3 loop: CASSSGGSTGELFF. The CDR3 region has the DNA TGTGCCAGCAGCTCAGGCGGTAGCACCGGGGAGCTGTTTTTT.

The V gene is TRBV20-1, the J gene TRBJ2-2; maybe TRBD1 (7 bases). Germline CDR1 DFQATT, CDR2 SNEGSKA (reference sequence). The V end lost 3 bases, the J end lost 5 bases, and 13 bases lay between the germline ends. The CDR3 spans 14 residues. The CDR3 nucleotides read TGCAGTGCTAGTATGCCAGGGGGGACCGGGGAGCTGTTTTTT. This encodes CSASMPGGTGELFF.

The chain links TRBV20-1 to TRBJ2-3; TRBD2 aligns across 10 bases. This CDR3 has 15 residues. V dropped 4 bases and J dropped 5; count of bases not matched to a gene: 9. Germline CDR1 and CDR2: DFQATT and SNEGSKA (reference sequence). The CDR3 protein is CSATPLSGRQDTQYF. CDR3 nucleotide sequence: TGCAGTGCTACCCCCCTTAGCGGGAGGCAAGATACGCAGTATTTT.

The rearrangement uses TRBV7-6 and TRBJ2-7; D assignment may be TRBD1 or TRBD2 (5 bases each). There are 16 residues in the CDR3. Germline CDR1 reads SGHVS; CDR2 reads FNYEAQ. V dropped 4 bases and J dropped 6 bases, with 22 bases sitting between them. The CDR3 DNA sequence: TGTGCCAGCAGCTGGGGGAGTAGTGGGGGAGTCTCCGAGCAGTACTTC. Translated: CASSWGSSGGVSEQYF.

The chain has TRBV20-1 and TRBJ2-1; 10 bases match TRBD2. V was pared by 6 bases and J by 5 bases, with 13 bases of the junction left unmatched. CDR1 and CDR2 (germline): DFQATT, SNEGSKA (reference sequence). CDR3 size: 16 residues. CDR3 amino acids: CSAIGLAGEFDNEQFF. CDR3 in DNA: TGCAGTGCCATAGGGCTAGCGGGGGAGTTCGACAATGAGCAGTTCTTC.

A few counts support this clonotype. The rearrangement links TRBV20-1 to TRBJ2-2; D is uncertain. The CDR3 extends over 15 amino acids. Germline lookup yields CDR1 DFQATT and CDR2 SNEGSKA (reference sequence). Between the trimmed V and J ends, which lost 3 bases and 1 base, there was a span of 12 bases. This CDR3 reads CSASRSAGNTGELFF. CDR3 coding DNA: TGCAGTGCTAGCAGGTCGGCCGGGAACACCGGGGAGCTGTTTTTT.

V and J are TRBV20-1 and TRBJ1-3, with D unresolved. The CDR3 runs 13 residues. The V gene's germline CDR1 is DFQATT and CDR2 SNEGSKA (reference sequence). Deletions cut 3 bases from V and 4 bases from J, with 10 bases between. In DNA, the CDR3 is TGCAGTGCTAGGGCCCCGGGAGGAAACACCATATATTTT. It translates to CSARAPGGNTIYF.

The V gene is TRBV5-1, the J gene TRBJ1-5, with a weak D call TRBD1 (6 bases). Germline V gene data show CDR1 as SGHRS and CDR2 as YFSETQ. Trimming pared 4 bases from V and 0 bases from J, leaving 17 bases between. The CDR3 has 17 residues. This CDR3 reads CASSPGGTYNSNQPQHF. CDR3 DNA: TGCGCCAGCAGCCCGGGCGGGACATATAATAGCAATCAGCCCCAGCATTTT.

This clonotype was found a few times. V gene TRBV10-3 combines with J gene TRBJ2-4, with D uncertain. The V end lost 4 bases, the J end lost 13 bases, and 11 bases lay between the germline ends. CDR3 length equals 11 residues. The germline V gene has CDR1 ENHRY and CDR2 SYGVKD. DNA of the CDR3: TGTGCCATCAGTGGAAATGAGCGACAGTACTTC. Amino acid sequence: CAISGNERQYF.

The V and J genes are TRBV19 and TRBJ1-2; D call uncertain. Trimming left V 6 bases short and J 8 bases short, with 10 bases between. CDR3 length: 11 amino acids. CDR1 and CDR2 (germline): LNHDA, SQIVND (reference sequence). CDR3 nucleotide sequence: TGTGCCAGTAGGCTTCGTCGCGGCTACACCTTC. This codes for CASRLRRGYTF. Full variable domain (rest looked up from reference TRBV19 and TRBJ1-2): DGGITQSPKYLFRKEGQNVTLSCEQNLNHDAMYWYRQDPGQGLRLIYYSQIVNDFQKGDIAEGYSVSREKKESFPLTVTSAQKNPTAFYLCASRLRRGYTFGSGTRLTVV.